One T cell receptor (beta chain) is described in this entry. Its antigen is unidentified. Trimming took 5 bases from V and 0 from J, leaving 14 bases between them. The length of the CDR3 is 16 residues. CDR1 and CDR2 (germline): MNHEY, SMNVEV (reference sequence). The sample belongs to a study of T cell responses to AZD1222 COVID-19 vaccine. Study-level points and caveats: At baseline, seropositivity was found in only a handful of AZD1222 recipients.

The protocol was immunoSEQ multiplex PCR, while the TCRdb copy is restricted to in-frame clones and leaves out a portion. The sample holds approximately 80,000 clones, 87% seen once. The chain has TRBV27 and TRBJ1-3; D unresolved. This material consisted of peripheral blood, taken on day 0 of AZD1222 vaccination. This TCR was recovered from an adult in good health. CDR3 sequence: CASSPYRELSGNTIYF. DNA for the CDR3: TGTGCCAGCAGTCCATACCGGGAGCTCTCTGGAAACACCATATATTTT.